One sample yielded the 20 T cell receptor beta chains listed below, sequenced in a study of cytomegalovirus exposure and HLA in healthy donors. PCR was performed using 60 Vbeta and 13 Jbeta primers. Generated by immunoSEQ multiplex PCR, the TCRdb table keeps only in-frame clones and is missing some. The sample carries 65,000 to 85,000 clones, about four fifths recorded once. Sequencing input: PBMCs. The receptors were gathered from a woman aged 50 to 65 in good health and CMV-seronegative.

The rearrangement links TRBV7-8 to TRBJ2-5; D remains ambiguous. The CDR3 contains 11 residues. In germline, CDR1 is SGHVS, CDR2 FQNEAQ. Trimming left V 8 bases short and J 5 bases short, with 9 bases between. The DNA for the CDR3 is TGTGCCAGCTCGCCCGGGGAGACCCAGTACTTC. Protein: CASSPGETQYF.

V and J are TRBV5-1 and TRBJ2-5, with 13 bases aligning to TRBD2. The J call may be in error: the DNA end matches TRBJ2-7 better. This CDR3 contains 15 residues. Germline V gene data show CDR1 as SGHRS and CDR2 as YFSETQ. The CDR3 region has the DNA TGCGCCAGCAGCCTCGGGACTAGCGGGGACTACGAGCAGTACTTC. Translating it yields CASSLGTSGDYEQYF.

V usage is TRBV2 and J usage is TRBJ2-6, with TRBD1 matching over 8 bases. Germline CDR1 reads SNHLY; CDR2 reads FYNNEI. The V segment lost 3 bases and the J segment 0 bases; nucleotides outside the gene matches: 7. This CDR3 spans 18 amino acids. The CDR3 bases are TGTGCCAGCAGTGAGAGAGGGACAGGAAACTCTGGGGCCAACGTCCTGACTTTC. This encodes CASSERGTGNSGANVLTF.

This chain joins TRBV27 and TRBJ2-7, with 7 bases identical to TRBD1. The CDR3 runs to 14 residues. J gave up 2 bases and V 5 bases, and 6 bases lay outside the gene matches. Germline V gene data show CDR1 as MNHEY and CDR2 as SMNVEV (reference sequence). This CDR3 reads CASSDRVYPYEQYF. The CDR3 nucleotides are TGTGCCAGCAGTGACAGGGTGTACCCCTACGAGCAGTACTTC.

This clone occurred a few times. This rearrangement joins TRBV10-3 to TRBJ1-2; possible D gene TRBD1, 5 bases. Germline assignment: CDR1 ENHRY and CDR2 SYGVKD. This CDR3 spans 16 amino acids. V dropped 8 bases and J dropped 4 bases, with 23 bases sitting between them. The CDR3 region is CAIEGWRGQGIYGYTF. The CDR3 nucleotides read TGTGCCATCGAAGGATGGAGGGGCCAGGGTATCTATGGCTACACCTTC.

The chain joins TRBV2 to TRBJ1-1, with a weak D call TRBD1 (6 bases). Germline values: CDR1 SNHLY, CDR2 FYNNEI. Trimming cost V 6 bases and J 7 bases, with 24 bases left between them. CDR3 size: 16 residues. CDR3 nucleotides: TGTGCCAGCAGCCCCAGGGGTGGACAACAGATATTTGAAGCTTTCTTT. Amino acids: CASSPRGGQQIFEAFF.

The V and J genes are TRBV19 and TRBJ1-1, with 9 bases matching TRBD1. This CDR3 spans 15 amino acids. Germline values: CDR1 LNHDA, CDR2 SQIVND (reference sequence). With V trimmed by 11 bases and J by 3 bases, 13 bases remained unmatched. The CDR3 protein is CAVRLGTGKDTEAFF. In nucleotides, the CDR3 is TGTGCCGTCCGCCTAGGGACAGGGAAAGACACTGAAGCTTTCTTT.

The CDR3 here is CASSVSKGLAGGLEQFF. In DNA, the CDR3 is TGTGCCAGCAGTGTATCCAAGGGACTAGCGGGGGGGCTTGAGCAGTTCTTC. This sequence joins TRBV6-1 and TRBJ2-1; 16 positions match TRBD2. This CDR3 comprises 17 residues. CDR1 is MNHNS and CDR2 is SASEGT in the germline V gene. V lost 4 bases and J lost 9; bases outside the gene matches: 9.

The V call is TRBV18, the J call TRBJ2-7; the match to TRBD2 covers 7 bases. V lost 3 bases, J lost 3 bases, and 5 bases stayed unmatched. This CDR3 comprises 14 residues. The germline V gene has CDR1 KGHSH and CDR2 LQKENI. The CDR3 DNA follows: TGTGCCAGCTCACCGGGACTACCTTTCTACGAGCAGTACTTC. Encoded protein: CASSPGLPFYEQYF.

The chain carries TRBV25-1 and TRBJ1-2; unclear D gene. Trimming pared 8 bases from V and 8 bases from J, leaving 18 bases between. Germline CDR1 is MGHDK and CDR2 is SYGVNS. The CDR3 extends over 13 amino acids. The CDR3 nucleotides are TGTGCCAGCCGGAGAAAAGGAGCTGAAGGCTACACCTTC. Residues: CASRRKGAEGYTF.

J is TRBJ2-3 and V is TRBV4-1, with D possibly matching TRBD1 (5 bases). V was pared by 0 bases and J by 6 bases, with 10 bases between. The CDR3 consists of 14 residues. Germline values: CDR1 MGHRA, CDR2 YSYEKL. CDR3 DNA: TGCGCCAGCAGCCAAGATGGCAGGGTGGATACGCAGTATTTT. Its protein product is CASSQDGRVDTQYF.

The CDR3 reads CASSLAAGAQNEQFF. Here the CDR3 DNA reads TGTGCCAGCAGCTTGGCGGCGGGAGCCCAAAATGAGCAGTTCTTC. The chain recombines TRBV5-7 with TRBJ2-1, with 7 bases lining up with TRBD2. TRBV5-7 belongs to the ORF category, with a function that is uncertain. The CDR3 is made up of 15 amino acids. Losses at the gene ends were 0 bases for V and 7 bases for J; bases not matched to a gene: 7.

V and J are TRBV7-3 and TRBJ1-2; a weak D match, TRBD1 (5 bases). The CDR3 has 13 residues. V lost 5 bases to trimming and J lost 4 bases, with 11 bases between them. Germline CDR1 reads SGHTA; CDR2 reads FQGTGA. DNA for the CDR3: TGTGCCAGCAGCCCAGGAGGGGCCTATGGCTACACCTTC. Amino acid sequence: CASSPGGAYGYTF.

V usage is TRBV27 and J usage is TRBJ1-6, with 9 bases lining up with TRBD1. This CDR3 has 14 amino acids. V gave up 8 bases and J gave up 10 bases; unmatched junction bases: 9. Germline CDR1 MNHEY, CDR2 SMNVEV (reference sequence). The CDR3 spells CASQTGGLFSPLHF. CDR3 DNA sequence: TGTGCCAGCCAGACAGGGGGACTATTCTCACCCCTCCACTTT.

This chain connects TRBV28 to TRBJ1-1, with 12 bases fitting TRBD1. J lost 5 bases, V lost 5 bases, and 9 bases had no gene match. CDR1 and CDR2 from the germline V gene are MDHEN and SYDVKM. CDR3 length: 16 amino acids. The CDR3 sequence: CASSTFRDRGQTEAFF. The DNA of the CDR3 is TGTGCCAGCAGTACATTCCGGGACAGGGGGCAGACTGAAGCTTTCTTT.

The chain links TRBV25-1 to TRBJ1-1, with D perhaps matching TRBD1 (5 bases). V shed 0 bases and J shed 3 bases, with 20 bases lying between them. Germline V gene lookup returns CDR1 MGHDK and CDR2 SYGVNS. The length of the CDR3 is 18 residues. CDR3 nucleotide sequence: TGTGCCAGCAGTGAATATCCGGGCGCGGGAGGGGAGGACACTGAAGCTTTCTTT. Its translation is CASSEYPGAGGEDTEAFF.

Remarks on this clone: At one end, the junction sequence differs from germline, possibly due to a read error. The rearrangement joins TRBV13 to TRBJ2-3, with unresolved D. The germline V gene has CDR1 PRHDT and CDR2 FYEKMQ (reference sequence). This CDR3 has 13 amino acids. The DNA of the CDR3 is TGTACCAGCAGTCCCAACGTGGAGGATACGCAGTATTTT. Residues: CTSSPNVEDTQYF.

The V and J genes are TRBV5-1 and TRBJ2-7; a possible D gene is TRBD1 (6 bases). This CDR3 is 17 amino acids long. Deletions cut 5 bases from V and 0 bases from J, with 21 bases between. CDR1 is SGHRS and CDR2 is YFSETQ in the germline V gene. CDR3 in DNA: TGCGCCAGCAGTCAAGCTAAATCTAACAGGGACTCCTACGAGCAGTACTTC. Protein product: CASSQAKSNRDSYEQYF.

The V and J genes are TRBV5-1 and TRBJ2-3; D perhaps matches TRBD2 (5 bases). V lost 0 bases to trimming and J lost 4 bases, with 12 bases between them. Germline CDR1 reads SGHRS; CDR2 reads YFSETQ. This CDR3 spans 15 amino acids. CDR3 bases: TGCGCCAGCAGCTTGGATCCGGGATCATCAGATACGCAGTATTTT. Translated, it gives CASSLDPGSSDTQYF.

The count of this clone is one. CDR3 sequence (DNA): TGTGCCAGCAGCGCCCGTTTACAGGGGTCGTCCACTGAAGCTTTCTTT. Translating it yields CASSARLQGSSTEAFF. The J gene is TRBJ1-1, the V gene TRBV5-4, with 7 bases aligning to TRBD1. The germline V gene has CDR1 SGHNT and CDR2 YYREEE (reference sequence). The junction had 13 bases not matched to a gene; V was cut back by 4 bases and J by 4 bases. The CDR3 spans 16 residues.